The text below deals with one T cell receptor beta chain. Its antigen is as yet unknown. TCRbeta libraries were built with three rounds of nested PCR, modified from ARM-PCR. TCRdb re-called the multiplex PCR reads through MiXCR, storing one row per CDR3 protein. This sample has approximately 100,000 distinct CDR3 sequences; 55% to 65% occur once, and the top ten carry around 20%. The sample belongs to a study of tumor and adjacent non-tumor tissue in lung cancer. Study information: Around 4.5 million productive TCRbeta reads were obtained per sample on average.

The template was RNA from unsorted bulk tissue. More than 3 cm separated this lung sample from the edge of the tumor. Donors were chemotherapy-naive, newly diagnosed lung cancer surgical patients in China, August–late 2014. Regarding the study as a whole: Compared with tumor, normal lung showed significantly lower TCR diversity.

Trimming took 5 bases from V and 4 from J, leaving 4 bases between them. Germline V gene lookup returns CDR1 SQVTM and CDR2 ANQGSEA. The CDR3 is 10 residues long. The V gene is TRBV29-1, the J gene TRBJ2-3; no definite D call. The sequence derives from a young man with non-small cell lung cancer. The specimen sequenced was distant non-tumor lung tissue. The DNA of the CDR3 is TGCAGCGTTAAGGCAGATACGCAGTATTTT. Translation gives CSVKADTQYF.